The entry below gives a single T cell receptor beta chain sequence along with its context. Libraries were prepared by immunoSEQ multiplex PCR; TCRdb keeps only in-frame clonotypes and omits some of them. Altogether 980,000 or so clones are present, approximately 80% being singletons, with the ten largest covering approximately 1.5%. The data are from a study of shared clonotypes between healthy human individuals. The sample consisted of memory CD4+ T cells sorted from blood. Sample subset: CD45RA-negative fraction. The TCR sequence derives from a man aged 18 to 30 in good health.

In nucleotides, the CDR3 is TGTGCCAGCAGCCAAGAAGGAGCTAGGCAAGAGACCCAGTACTTC. Protein sequence: CASSQEGARQETQYF. This sequence joins TRBV4-2 and TRBJ2-5; D gene uncertain. Germline V lookup: CDR1 LGHNA, CDR2 YNFKEQ. The CDR3 spans 15 residues. V dropped 0 bases and J dropped 2 bases, with 10 bases sitting between them.